This entry features one TCR beta chain sequence. These data originate in a study of blood T cell repertoires in COVID-19. Across the whole study: The origin of the acute and convalescent COVID-19 samples was the United States, Italy and Spain. Nucleic acid was either cDNA or gDNA, and it came from T cells, B-cell-depleted T cells, or PBMCs.

Original processing notes: For nucleated cells, counts were estimated from reference gene primer amplification. The data were produced by immunoSEQ multiplex PCR, yet TCRdb's version contains in-frame clones alone and is incomplete. V and J calls and clone size come straight from that table; D and trimming were deduced from the DNA. The sample includes under 250,000 clones, 65% to 85% seen only once; the top ten take 27%. V dropped 7 bases and J dropped 4; count of bases not matched to a gene: 10. Looked up from germline, CDR1 is MNHEY and CDR2 is SVGAGI. The CDR3 is made up of 15 amino acids. The source material was peripheral blood. The sequence was collected from a middle-aged man with acute or convalescent COVID-19. The genes are TRBV6-5 and TRBJ1-3; 7 nucleotides agree with TRBD1. The CDR3 bases are TGTGCCAGCAAAGGAGAGGGGGCGGTGGGAAACACCATATATTTT. This codes for CASKGEGAVGNTIYF.